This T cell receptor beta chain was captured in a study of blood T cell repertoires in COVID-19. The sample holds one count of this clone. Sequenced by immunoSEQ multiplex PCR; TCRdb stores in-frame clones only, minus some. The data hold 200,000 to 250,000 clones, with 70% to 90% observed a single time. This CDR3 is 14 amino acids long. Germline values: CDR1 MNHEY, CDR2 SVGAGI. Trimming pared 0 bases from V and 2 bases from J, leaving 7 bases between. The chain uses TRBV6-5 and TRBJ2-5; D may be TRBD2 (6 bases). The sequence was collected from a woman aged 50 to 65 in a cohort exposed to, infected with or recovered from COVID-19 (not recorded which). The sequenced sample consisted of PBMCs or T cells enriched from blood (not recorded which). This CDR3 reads CASSYSGRQETQYF. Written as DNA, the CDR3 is TGTGCCAGCAGTTACTCTGGGAGGCAAGAGACCCAGTACTTC.